A selection of T cell receptor beta chains follows, all from one sample in a study of T cells expressing NK-cell markers. TCRdb reprocessed the 5' RACE reads; each CDR3 protein has one entry and no DNA is given. The sample's table shows roughly 450,000 distinct CDR3 sequences. Sequencing was done on a sample of blood T cells: a sorted CD56 or NKG2C T cell subset, CD4+ or CD8+ T cells, or bulk PBMC T cells (not recorded which). Receptors were obtained from a woman aged 50 to 60 in good health. Each CDR3 is given with its conserved first and last residue.

V gene	J gene	CDR3 protein
TRBV5-1	TRBJ1-4	CASSSGDPDEKLFF
TRBV27	TRBJ2-1	CASSLLAGNYNEQFF
TRBV20-1	TRBJ1-5	CSASPLGGPQHF
TRBV6-1	TRBJ1-1	CASSEPGGMNTEAFF
TRBV7-8	TRBJ1-5	CASSFSLNLMGQINQPQHF
TRBV25-1	TRBJ1-5	CASQGAGGGQPQHF
TRBV4-2	TRBJ2-3	CASSQDHKRGITDTQYF
TRBV12-3/TRBV12-4	TRBJ1-3	CASSTDTGNTIYF
TRBV23-1	TRBJ2-3	CASSLDPGADTQYF
TRBV20-1	TRBJ1-4	CSATTGATEKLFF
TRBV2	TRBJ2-1	CASSPSLGYEQFF